This T cell receptor beta chain is from a study of blood T cells in healthy people across ages. Combining a sample-barcoded 5' primer with a J-beta primer mix, a second PCR ran for about 6 to 12 cycles. From the 5' RACE reads, TCRdb called clonotypes with MiXCR, one entry per CDR3 protein. The repertoire holds 1.5 million to 2 million distinct CDR3 sequences, with roughly 27% as singletons. Germline lookup yields CDR1 LGHNT and CDR2 FRNRAP. The V gene lost 7 bases and the J gene lost 9 bases, with 16 bases spanning the gap. The CDR3 is 13 residues long. This TCR derives from a woman aged 25 to 39 in good health. The rearrangement links TRBV12-5 to TRBJ2-1; the D gene is possibly TRBD2 (6 bases). The sequenced material came from blood. The CDR3 nucleotides are TGTGCTAGTGTAATGGACGGAGGGAGTGAGCAGTTCTTC. It codes for CASVMDGGSEQFF.